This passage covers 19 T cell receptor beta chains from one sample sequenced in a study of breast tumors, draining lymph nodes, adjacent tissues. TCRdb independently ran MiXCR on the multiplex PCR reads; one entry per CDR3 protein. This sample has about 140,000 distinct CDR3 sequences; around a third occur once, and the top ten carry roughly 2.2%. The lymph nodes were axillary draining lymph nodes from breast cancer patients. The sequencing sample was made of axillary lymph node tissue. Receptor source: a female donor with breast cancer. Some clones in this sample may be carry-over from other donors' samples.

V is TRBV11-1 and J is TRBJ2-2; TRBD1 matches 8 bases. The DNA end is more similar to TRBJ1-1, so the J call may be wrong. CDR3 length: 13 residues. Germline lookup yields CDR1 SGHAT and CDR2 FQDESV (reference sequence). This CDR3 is CASSIQGGGEAFF. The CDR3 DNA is TGTGCCAGCAGCATACAGGGGGGTGGTGAAGCTTTCTTT.

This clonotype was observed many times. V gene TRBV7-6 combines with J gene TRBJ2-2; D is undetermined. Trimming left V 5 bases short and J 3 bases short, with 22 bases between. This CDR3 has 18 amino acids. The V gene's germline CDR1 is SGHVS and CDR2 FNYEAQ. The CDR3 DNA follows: TGTGCCAGCAGCATAATAGGGCCTCCTTTCGCGGACACCGGGGAGCTGTTTTTT. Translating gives CASSIIGPPFADTGELFF.

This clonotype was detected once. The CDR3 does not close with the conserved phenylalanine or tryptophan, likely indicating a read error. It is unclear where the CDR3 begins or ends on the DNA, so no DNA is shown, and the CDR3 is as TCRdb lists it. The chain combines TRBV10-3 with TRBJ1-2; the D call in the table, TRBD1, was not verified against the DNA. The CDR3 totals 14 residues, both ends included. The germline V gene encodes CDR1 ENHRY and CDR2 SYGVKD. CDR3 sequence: CAISGRDGPYGYTV.

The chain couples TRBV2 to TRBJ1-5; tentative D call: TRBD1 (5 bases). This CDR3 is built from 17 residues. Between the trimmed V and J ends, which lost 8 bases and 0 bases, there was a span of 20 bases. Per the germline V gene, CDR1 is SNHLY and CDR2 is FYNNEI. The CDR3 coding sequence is TGTGCCAGCCGGTATTGGGGTCAGGGAAATAGCAATCAGCCCCAGCATTTT. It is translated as CASRYWGQGNSNQPQHF.

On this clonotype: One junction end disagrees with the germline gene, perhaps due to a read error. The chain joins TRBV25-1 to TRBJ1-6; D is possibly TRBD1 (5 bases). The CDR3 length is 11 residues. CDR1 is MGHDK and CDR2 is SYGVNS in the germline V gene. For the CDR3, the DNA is TGTGCCGGCAGGGTCGGATCACCCCTCCACTTT. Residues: CAGRVGSPLHF.

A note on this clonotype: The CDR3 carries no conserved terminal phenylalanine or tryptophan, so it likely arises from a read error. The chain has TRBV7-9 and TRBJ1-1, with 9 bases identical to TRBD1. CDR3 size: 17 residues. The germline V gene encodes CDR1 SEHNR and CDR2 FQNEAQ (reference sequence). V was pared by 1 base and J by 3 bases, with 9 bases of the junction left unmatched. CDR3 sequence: CASSLGTGGNRDTEAFS. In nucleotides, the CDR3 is TGTGCCAGCAGCTTAGGAACAGGGGGCAATCGGGACACTGAAGCTTTCTCT.

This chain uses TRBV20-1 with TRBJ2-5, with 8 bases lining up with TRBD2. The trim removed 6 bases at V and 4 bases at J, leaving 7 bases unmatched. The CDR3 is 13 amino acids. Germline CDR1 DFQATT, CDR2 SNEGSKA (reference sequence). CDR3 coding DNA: TGCAGTGCCAGGACTAGCAGGAGAGAGACCCAGTACTTC. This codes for CSARTSRRETQYF.

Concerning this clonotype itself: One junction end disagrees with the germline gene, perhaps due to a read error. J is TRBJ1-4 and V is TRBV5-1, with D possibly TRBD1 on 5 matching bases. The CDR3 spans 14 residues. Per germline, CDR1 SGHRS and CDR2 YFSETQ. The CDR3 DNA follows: TGCGCCAGCGGCTCAAGTGCGGGACGGGAAAAACTGCTTTTT. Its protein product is CASGSSAGREKLLF.

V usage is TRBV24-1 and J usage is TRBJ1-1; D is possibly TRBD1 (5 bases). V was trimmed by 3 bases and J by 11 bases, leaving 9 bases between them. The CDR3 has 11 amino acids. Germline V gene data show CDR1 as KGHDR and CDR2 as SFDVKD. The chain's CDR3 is CATSDGHSAFF. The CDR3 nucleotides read TGTGCCACCAGTGATGGACATAGTGCTTTCTTT.

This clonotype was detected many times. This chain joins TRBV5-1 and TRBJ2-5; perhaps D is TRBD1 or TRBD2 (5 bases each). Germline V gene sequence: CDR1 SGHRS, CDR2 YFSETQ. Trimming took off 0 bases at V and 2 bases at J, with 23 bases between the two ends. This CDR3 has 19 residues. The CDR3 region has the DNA TGCGCCAGCAGCTTGGCCGGGGCAGGGAGTCTCCCTTTTCAAGAGACCCAGTACTTC. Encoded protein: CASSLAGAGSLPFQETQYF.

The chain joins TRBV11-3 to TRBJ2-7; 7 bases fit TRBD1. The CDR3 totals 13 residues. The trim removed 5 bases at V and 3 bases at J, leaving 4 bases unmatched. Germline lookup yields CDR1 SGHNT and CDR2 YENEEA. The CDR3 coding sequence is TGTGCCAGCAGCCCCCGGACAGGCTACGAGCAGTACTTC. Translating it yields CASSPRTGYEQYF. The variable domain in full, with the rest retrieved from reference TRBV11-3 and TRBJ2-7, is EAGVVQSPRYKIIEKKQPVAFWCNPISGHNTLYWYLQNLGQGPELLIRYENEEAVDDSQLPKDRFSAERLKGVDSTLKIQPAELGDSAVYLCASSPRTGYEQYFGPGTRLTVT.

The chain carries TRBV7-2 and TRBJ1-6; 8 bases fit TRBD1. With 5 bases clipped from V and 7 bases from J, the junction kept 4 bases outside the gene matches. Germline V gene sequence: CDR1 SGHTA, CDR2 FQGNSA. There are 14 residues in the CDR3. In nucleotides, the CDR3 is TGTGCCAGCAGCAAACGACAGGGGAATTCACCCCTCCACTTT. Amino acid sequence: CASSKRQGNSPLHF.

The CDR3 sequence: CASGTRGRDEQYV. The DNA for the CDR3 is TGTGCCAGCGGAACACGGGGCAGGGACGAGCAGTACGTC. This chain uses TRBV6-6 with TRBJ2-7; either TRBD1 or TRBD2 may fit D (5 bases each). CDR1 and CDR2 (germline): MNHNY, SVGAGI (reference sequence). V gave up 8 bases and J gave up 5 bases, with 16 bases separating them. The CDR3 length is 13 residues.

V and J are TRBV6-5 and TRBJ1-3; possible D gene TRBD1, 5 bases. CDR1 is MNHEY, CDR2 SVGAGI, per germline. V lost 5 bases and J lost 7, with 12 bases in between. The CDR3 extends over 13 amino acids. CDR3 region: CASSHGRGNTIYF. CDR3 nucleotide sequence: TGTGCCAGCAGTCATGGTCGGGGGAACACCATATATTTT.

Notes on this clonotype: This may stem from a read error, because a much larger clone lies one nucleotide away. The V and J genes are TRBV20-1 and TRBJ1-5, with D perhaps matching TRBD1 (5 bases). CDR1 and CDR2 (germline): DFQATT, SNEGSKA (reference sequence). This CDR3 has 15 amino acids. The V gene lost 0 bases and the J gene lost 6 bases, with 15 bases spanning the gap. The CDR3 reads CSARDPQGTTQPQHF. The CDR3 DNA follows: TGCAGTGCTAGAGATCCTCAGGGTACCACTCAGCCCCAGCATTTT.

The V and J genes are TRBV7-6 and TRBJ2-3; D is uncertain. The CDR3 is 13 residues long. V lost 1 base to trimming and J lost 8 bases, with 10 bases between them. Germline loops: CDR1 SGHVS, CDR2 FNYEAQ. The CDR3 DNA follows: TGTGCCAGCAGCTTAGGGGCGTTGGGTACGCAGTATTTT. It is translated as CASSLGALGTQYF.

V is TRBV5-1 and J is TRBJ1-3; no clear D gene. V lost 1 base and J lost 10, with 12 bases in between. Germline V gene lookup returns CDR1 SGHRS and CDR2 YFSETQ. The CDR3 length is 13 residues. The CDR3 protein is CASSLPGVETIYF. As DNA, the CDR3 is TGCGCCAGCAGCTTGCCCGGGGTGGAGACCATATATTTT.

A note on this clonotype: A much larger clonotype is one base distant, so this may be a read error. CDR3 region: CASSGTAATGELFF. In DNA form, the CDR3 reads TGTGCCAGCAGCGGGACAGCTGCTACCGGGGAGCTGTTTTTT. The chain uses TRBV5-4 and TRBJ2-2; 7 nucleotides match TRBD1. In germline, CDR1 is SGHNT, CDR2 YYREEE (reference sequence). CDR3 length: 14 amino acids. The J segment lost 5 bases and the V segment lost 4 bases, leaving 5 bases of the junction unmatched.

This CDR3 is CASSQNTGAPNSPLHF. The CDR3 DNA is TGCGCCAGCAGCCAGAACACAGGGGCTCCGAATTCACCCCTCCACTTT. This chain uses TRBV4-1 with TRBJ1-6; 7 bases are a match to TRBD1. The V gene end was trimmed by 3 bases and the J gene end by 7 bases; junction bases not matched to a gene: 9. The germline V gene has CDR1 MGHRA and CDR2 YSYEKL. This CDR3 region has 16 residues.